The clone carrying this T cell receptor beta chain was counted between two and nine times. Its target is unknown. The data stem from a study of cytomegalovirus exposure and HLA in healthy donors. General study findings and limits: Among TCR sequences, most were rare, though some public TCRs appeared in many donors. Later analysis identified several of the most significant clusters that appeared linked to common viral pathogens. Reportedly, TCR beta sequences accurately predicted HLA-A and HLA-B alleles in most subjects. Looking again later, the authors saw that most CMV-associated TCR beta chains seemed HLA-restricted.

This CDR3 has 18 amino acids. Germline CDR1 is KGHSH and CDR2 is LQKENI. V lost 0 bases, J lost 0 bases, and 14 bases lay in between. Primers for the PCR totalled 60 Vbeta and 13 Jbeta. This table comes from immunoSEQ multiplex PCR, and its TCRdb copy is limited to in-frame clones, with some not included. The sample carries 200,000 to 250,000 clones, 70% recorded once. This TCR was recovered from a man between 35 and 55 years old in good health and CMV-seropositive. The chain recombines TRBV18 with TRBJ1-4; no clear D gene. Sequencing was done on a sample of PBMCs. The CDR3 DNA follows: TGTGCCAGCTCACCACCGAATAGTGATGTCGCAACTAATGAAAAACTGTTTTTT. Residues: CASSPPNSDVATNEKLFF.